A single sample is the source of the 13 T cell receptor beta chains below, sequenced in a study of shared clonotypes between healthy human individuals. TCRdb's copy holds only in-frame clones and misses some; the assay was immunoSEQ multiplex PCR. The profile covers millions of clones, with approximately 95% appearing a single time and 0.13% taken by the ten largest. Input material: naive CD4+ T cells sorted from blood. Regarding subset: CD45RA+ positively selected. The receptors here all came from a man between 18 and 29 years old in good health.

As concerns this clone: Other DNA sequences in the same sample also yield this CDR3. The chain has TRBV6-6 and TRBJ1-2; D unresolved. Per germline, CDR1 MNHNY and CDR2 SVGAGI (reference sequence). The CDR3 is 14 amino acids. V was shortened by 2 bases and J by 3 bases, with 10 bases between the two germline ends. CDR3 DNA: TGTGCCAGCAGTTACGGAGGTGGGGACTATGGCTACACCTTC. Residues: CASSYGGGDYGYTF.

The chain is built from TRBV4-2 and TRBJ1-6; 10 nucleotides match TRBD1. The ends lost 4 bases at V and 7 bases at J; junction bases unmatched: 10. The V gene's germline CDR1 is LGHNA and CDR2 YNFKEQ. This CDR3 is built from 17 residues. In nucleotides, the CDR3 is TGTGCCAGCAGCCCTAAGTTGGACAGGGGGGAGAATTCACCCCTCCACTTT. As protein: CASSPKLDRGENSPLHF.

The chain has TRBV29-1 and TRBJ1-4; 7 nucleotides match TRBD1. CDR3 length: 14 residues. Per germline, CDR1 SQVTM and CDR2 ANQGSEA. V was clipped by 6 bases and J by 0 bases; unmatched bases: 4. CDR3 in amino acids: CSVQQGTTNEKLFF. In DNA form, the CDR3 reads TGCAGCGTCCAACAGGGGACAACTAATGAAAAACTGTTTTTT.

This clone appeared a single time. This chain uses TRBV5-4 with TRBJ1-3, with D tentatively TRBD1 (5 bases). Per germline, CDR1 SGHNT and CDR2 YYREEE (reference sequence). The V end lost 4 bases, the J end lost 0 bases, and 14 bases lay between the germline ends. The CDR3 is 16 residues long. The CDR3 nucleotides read TGTGCCAGCAGCCCTAGGGACTTCTCCTCTGGAAACACCATATATTTT. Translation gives CASSPRDFSSGNTIYF.

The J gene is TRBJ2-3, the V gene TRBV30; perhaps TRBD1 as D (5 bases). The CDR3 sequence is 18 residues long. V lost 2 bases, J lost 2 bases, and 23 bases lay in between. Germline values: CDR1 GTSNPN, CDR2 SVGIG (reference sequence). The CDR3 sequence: CAWSLIERYQGNTDTQYF. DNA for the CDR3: TGTGCCTGGAGTCTTATAGAGAGGTACCAGGGAAACACAGATACGCAGTATTTT. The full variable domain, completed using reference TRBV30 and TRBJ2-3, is SQTIHQWPATLVQPVGSPLSLECTVEGTSNPNLYWYRQAAGRGLQLLFYSVGIGQISSEVPQNLSASRPQDRQFILSSKKLLLSDSGFYLCAWSLIERYQGNTDTQYFGPGTRLTVL.

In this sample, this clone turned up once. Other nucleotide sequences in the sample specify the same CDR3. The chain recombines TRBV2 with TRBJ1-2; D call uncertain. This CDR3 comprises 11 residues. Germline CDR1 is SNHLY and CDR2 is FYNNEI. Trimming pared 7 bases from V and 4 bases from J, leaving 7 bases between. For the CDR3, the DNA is TGTGCCAGCAATCGGGGCTATGGCTACACCTTC. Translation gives CASNRGYGYTF.

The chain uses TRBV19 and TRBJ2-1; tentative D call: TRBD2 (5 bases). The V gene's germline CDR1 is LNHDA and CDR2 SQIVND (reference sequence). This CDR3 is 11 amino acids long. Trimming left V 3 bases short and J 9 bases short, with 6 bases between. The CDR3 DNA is TGTGCCAGTAGTATGGCGGGTGAGCAGTTCTTC. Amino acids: CASSMAGEQFF.

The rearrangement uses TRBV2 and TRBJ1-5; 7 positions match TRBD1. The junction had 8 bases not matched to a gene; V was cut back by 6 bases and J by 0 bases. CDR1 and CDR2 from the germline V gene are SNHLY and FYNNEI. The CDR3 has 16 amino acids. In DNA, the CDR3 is TGTGCCAGCAGGGGCAGGGGGGCAGATAGCAATCAGCCCCAGCATTTT. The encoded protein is CASRGRGADSNQPQHF.

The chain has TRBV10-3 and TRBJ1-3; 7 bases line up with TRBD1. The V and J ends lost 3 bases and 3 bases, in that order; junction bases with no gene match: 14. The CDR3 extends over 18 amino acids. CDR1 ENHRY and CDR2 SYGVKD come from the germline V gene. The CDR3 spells CAISDEDRRRSGGNTIYF. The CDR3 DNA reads TGTGCCATCAGTGATGAGGACAGGAGGAGATCGGGTGGAAACACCATATATTTT.

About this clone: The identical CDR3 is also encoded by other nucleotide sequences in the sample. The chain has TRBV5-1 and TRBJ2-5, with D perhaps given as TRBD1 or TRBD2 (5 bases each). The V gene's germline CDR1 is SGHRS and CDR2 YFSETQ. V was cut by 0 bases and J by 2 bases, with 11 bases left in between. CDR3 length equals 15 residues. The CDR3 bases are TGCGCCAGCAGCTTGGTTACCGGGGCGCAAGAGACCCAGTACTTC. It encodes CASSLVTGAQETQYF.

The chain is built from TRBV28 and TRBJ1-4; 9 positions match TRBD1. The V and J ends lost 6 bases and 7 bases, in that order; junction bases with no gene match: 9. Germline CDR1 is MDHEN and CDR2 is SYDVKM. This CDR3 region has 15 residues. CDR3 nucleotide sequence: TGTGCCAGCAGGGGACAGGGAACGAAGGGTGAAAAACTGTTTTTT. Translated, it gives CASRGQGTKGEKLFF.

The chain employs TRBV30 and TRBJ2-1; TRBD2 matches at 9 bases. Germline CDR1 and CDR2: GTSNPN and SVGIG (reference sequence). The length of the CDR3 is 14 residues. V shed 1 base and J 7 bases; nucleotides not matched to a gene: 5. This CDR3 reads CAWSEAGGQNEQFF. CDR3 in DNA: TGTGCCTGGAGTGAGGCGGGGGGGCAGAATGAGCAGTTCTTC. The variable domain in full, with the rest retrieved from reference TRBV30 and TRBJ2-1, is SQTIHQWPATLVQPVGSPLSLECTVEGTSNPNLYWYRQAAGRGLQLLFYSVGIGQISSEVPQNLSASRPQDRQFILSSKKLLLSDSGFYLCAWSEAGGQNEQFFGPGTRLTVL.

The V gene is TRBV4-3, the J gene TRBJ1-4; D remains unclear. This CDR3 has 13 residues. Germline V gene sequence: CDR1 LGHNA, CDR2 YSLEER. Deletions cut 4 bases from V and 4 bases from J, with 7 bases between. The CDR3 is CASSPGGNEKLFF. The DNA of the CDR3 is TGCGCCAGCAGCCCCGGTGGTAATGAAAAACTGTTTTTT.